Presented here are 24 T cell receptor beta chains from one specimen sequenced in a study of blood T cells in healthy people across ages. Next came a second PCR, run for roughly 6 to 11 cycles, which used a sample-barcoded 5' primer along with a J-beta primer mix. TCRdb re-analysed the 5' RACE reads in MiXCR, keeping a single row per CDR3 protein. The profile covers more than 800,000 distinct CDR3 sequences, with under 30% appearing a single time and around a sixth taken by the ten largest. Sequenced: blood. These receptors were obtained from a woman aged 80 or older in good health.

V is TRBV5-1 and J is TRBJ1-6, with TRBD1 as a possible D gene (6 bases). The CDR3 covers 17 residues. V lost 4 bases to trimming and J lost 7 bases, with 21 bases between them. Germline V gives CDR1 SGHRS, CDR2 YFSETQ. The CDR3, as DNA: TGCGCCAGCAGCCCCGGGGGTACAGGGCTGAGAAATTCACCCCTCCACTTT. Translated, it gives CASSPGGTGLRNSPLHF.

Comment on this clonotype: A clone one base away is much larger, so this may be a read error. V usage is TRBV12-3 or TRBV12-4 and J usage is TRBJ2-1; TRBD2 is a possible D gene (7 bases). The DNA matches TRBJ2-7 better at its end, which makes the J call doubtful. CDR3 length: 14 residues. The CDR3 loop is CASSLRGGINEQYF. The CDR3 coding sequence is TGTGCCAGCAGTTTAAGGGGGGGGATCAATGAGCAGTACTTC.

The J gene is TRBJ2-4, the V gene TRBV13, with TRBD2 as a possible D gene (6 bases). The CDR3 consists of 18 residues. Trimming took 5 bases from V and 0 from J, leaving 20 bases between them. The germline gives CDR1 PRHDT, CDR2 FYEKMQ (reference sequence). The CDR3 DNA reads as TGTGCCAGCAGCCCGCTTAATTCGATGGAGGGAGCCAAAAACATTCAGTACTTC. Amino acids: CASSPLNSMEGAKNIQYF.

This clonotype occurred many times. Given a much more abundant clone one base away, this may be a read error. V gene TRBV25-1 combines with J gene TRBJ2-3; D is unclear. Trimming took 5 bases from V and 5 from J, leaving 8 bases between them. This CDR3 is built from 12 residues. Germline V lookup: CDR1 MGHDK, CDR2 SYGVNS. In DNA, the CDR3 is TGTGCCAGCAGTACTCAAAGAGATACGCAGTATTTT. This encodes CASSTQRDTQYF.

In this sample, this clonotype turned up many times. The CDR3 DNA reads as TGTGCCAGCAGCGCGGGACAGGGCCCTGGCTCCTATAATTCACCCCTCCACTTT. The encoded protein is CASSAGQGPGSYNSPLHF. The chain carries TRBV9 and TRBJ1-6; 9 nucleotides agree with TRBD1. The germline V gene encodes CDR1 SGDLS and CDR2 YYNGEE. This CDR3 is built from 18 residues. V dropped 3 bases and J dropped 0; count of bases not matched to a gene: 7.

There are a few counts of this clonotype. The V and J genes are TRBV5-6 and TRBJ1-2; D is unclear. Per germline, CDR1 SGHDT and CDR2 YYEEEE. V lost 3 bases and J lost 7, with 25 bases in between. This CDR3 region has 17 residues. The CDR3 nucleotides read TGTGCCAGCAGCTATACGGGCGGCAGTCCAGAGAGTGGTGGCTACACCTTC. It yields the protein CASSYTGGSPESGGYTF.

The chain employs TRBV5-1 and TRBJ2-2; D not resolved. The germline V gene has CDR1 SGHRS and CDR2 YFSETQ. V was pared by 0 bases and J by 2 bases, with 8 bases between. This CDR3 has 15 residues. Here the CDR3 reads CASSLAIRNTGELFF. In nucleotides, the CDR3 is TGCGCCAGCAGCTTGGCAATCCGAAACACCGGGGAGCTGTTTTTT.

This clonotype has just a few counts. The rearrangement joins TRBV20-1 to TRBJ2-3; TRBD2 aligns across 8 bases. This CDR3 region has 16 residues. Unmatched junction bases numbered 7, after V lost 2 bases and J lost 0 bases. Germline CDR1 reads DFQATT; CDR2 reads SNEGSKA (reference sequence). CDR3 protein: CSARLGGGTSTDTQYF. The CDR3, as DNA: TGCAGTGCTAGACTTGGCGGGGGGACTAGCACAGATACGCAGTATTTT.

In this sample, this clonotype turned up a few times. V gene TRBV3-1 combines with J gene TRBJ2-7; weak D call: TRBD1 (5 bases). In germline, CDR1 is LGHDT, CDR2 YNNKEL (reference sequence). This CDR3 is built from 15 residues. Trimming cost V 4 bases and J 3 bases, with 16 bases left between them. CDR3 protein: CASSPYVQGGYEQYF. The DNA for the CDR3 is TGTGCCAGCAGCCCCTATGTCCAGGGTGGCTACGAGCAGTACTTC.

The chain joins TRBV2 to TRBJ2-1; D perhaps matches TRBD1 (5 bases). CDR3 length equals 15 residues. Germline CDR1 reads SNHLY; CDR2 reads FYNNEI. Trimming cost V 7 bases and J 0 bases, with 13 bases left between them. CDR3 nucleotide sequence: TGTGCCAGCATCGGACAAGGAGACTCCTACAATGAGCAGTTCTTC. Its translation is CASIGQGDSYNEQFF. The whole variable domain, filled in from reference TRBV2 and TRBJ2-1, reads EPEVTQTPSHQVTQMGQEVILRCVPISNHLYFYWYRQILGQKVEFLVSFYNNEISEKSEIFDDQFSVERPDGSNFTLKIRSTKLEDSAMYFCASIGQGDSYNEQFFGPGTRLTVL.

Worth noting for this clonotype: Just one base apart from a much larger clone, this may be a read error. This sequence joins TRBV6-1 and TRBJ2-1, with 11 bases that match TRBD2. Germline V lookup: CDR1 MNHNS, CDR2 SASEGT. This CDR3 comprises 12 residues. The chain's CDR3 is CVSRRLAGEQFF. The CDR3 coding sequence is TGTGTCAGCCGAAGACTAGCGGGAGAGCAGTTCTTC.

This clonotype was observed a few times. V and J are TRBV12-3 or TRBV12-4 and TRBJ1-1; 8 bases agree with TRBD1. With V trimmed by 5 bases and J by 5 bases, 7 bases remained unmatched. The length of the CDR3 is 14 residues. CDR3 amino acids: CASSKKRQGTEAFF. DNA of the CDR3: TGTGCCAGCAGTAAAAAACGACAGGGGACTGAAGCTTTCTTT.

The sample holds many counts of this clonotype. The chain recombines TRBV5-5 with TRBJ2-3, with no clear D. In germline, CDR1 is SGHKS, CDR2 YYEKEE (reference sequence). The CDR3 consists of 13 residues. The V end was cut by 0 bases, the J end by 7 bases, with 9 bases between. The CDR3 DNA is TGTGCCAGCAGCTTGGCCGTGGGGAATACGCAGTATTTT. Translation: CASSLAVGNTQYF.

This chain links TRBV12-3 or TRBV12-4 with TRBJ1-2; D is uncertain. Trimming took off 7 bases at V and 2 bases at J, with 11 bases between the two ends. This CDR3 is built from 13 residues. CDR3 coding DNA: TGTGCCAGCACCCCTGGAGAAAACTATGGCTACACCTTC. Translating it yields CASTPGENYGYTF.

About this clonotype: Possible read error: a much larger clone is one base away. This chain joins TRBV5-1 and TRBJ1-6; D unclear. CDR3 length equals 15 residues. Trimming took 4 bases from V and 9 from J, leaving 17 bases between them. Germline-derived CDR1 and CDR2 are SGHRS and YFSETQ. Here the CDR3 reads CASSHDIGESSPLHF. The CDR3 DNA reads TGCGCCAGCAGCCACGACATTGGGGAGTCTTCACCCCTCCACTTT.

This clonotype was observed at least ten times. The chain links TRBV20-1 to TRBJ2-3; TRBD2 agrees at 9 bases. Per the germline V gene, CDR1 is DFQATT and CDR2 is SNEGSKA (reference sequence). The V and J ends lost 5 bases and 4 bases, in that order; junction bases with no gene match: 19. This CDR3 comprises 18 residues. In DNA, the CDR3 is TGCAGTGCTCCTGACAGGGTTTCGGGCGGGGGGGACTCAGATACGCAGTATTTT. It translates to CSAPDRVSGGGDSDTQYF.

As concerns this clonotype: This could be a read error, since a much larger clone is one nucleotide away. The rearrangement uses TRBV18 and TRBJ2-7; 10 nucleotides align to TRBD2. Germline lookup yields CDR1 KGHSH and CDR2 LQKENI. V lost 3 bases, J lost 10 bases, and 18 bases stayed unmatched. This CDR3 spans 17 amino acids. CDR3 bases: TGTGCCAGCTCACCTTTAGCTCCTAGCGGGGGCAGCAGGTCCCAGTACTTC. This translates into CASSPLAPSGGSRSQYF.

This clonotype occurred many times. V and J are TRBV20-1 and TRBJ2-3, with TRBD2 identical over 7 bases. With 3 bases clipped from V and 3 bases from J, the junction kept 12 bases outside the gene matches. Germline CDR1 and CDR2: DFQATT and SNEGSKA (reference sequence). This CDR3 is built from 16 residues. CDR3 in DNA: TGCAGTGCTAGCGCCCGACTAGCCACGGGTACAGATACGCAGTATTTT. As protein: CSASARLATGTDTQYF.

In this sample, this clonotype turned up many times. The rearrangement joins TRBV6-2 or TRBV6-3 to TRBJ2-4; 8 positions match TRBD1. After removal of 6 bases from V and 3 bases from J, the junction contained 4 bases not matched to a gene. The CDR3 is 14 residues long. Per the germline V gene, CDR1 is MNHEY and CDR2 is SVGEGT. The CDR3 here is CASRFGTGKNIQYF. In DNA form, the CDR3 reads TGTGCCAGCAGATTCGGGACAGGCAAAAACATTCAGTACTTC.

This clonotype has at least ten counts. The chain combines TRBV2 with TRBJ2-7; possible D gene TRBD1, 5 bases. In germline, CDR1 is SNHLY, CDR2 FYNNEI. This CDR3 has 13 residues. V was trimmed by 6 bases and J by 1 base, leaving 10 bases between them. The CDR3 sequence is CASSSQVSYEQYF. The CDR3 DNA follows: TGTGCCAGCAGCTCACAGGTTTCCTACGAGCAGTACTTC.

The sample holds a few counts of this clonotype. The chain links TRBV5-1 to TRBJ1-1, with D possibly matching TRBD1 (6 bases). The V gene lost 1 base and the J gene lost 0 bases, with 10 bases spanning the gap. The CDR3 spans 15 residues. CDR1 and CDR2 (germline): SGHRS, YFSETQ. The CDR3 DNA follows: TGCGCCAGCAGCTTGACAGGGACAATGAACACTGAAGCTTTCTTT. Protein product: CASSLTGTMNTEAFF.

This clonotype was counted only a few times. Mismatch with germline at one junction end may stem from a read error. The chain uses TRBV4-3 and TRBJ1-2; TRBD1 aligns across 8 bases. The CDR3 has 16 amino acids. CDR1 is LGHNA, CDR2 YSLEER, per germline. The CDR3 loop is CASSQESTGVGYGHTF. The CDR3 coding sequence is TGCGCCAGCAGCCAAGAATCGACAGGGGTCGGCTATGGCCACACCTTC.

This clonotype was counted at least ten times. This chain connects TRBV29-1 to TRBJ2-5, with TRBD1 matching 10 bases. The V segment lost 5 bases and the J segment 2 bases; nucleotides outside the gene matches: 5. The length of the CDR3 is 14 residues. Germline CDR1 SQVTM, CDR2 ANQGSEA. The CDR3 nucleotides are TGCAGCGTTTATGGGACAGGGGTACAAGAGACCCAGTACTTC. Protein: CSVYGTGVQETQYF.

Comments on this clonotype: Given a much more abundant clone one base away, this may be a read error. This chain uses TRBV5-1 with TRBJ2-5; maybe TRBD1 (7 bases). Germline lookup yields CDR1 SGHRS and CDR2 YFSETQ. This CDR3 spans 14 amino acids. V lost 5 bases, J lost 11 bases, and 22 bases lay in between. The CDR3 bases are TGCGCCAGCAGGCGGGACAGCCCGCAGGATGAGCAGTACTTC. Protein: CASRRDSPQDEQYF.